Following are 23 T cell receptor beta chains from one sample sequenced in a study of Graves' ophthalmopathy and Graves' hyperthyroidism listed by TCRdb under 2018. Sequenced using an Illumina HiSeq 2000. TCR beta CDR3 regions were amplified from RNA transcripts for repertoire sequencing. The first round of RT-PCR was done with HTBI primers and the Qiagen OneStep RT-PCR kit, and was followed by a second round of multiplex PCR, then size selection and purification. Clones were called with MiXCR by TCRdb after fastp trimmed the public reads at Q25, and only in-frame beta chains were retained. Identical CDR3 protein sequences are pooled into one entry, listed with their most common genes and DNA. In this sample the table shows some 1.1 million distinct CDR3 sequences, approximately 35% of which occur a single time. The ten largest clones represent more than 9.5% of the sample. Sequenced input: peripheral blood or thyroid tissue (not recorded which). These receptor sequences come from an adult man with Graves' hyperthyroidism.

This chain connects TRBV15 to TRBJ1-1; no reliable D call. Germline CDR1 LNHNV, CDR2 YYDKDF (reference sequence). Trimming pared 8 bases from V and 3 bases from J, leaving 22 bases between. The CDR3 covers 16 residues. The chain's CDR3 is CATGQGGFGLDTEAFF. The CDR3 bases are TGTGCCACCGGCCAAGGCGGCTTCGGGTTAGACACTGAAGCTTTCTTT.

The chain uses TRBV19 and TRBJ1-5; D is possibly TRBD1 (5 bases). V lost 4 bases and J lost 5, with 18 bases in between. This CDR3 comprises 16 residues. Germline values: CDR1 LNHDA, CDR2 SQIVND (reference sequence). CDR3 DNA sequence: TGTGCCAGTAGTACACCGGACAAAGGGCCTTATCAGCCCCAGCATTTT. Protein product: CASSTPDKGPYQPQHF.

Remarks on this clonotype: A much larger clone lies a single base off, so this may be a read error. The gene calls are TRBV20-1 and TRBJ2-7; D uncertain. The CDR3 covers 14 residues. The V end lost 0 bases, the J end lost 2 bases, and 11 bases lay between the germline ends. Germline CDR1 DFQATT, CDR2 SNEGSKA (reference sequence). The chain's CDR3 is CSAREVQVTYEQYF. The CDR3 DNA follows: TGCAGTGCTAGAGAGGTCCAGGTTACCTACGAGCAGTACTTC.

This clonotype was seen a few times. CDR3 nucleotides: TGTGCCTGGAGTTTCAAAACTTCTGGGGCCAACGTCCTGACTTTC. Its translation: CAWSFKTSGANVLTF. The V and J genes are TRBV30 and TRBJ2-6, with D unresolved. V gave up 2 bases and J gave up 1 base, with 9 bases separating them. Germline assignment: CDR1 GTSNPN and CDR2 SVGIG (reference sequence). The CDR3 runs to 15 residues.

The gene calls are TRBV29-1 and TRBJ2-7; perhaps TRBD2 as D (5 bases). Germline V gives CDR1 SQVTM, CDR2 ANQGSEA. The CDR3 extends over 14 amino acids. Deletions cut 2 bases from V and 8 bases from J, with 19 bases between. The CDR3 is CSVETRESETQQYF. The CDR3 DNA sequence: TGCAGCGTTGAAACTAGGGAGTCGGAGACCCAGCAGTACTTC.

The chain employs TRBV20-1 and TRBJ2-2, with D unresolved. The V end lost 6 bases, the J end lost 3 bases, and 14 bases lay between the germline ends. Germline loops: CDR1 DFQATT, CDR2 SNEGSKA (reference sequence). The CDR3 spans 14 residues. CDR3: CSASSLGYTGELFF. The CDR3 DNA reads TGCAGTGCCAGCAGCTTAGGGTACACCGGGGAGCTGTTTTTT.

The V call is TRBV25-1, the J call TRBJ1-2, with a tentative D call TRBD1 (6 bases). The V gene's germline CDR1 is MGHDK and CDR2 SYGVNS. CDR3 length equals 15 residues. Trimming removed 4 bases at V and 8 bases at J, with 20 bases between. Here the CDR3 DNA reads TGTGCCAGCAGTGCTAGAGACGGCAGGGGTTACGGCTACACCTTC. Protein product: CASSARDGRGYGYTF.

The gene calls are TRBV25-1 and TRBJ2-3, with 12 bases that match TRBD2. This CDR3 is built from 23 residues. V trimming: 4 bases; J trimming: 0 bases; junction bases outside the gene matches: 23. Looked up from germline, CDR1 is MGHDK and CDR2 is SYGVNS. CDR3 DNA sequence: TGTGCCAGCAGTGGCCCGACGGATATGGGGACTAGCGGGTTAGTTTCTAGCACAGATACGCAGTATTTT. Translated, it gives CASSGPTDMGTSGLVSSTDTQYF.

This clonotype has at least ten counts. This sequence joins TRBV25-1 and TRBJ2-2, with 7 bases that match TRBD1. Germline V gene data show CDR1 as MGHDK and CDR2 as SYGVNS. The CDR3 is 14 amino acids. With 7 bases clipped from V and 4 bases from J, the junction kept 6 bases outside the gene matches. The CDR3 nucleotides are TGTGCCAGCAATACAGGGGTGGGCACCGGGGAGCTGTTTTTT. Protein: CASNTGVGTGELFF.

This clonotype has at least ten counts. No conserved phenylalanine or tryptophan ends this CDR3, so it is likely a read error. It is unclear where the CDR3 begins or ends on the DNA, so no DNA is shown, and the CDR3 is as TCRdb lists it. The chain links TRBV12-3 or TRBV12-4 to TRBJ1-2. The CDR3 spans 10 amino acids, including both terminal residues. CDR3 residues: CASSLEIGPA.

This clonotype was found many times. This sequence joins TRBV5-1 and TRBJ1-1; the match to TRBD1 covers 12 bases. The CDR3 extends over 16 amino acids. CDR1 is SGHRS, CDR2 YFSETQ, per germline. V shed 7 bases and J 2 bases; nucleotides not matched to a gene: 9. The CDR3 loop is CASRSGQGARNTEAFF. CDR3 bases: TGCGCCAGCCGGTCGGGACAGGGGGCCAGAAACACTGAAGCTTTCTTT.

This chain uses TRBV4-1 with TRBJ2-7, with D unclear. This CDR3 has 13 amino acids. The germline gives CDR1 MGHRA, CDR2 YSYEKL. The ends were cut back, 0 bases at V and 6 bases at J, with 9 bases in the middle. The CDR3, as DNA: TGCGCCAGCAGCCAAGAAGGCTGGGCCGAGCAGTACTTC. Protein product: CASSQEGWAEQYF.

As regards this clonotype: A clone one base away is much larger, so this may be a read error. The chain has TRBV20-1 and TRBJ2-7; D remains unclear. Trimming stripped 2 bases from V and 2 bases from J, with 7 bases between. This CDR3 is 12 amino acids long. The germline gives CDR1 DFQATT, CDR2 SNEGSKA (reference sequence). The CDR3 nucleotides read TGCAGTGCTAGACAGGAAGCCTACGAGCAGTACTTC. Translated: CSARQEAYEQYF.

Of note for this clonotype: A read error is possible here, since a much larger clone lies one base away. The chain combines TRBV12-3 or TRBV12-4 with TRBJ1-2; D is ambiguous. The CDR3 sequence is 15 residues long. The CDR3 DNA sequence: TGTGCCAGCAGCCCGACTAAGCGTTCTAACTATGGCCACACCTTC. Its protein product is CASSPTKRSNYGHTF.

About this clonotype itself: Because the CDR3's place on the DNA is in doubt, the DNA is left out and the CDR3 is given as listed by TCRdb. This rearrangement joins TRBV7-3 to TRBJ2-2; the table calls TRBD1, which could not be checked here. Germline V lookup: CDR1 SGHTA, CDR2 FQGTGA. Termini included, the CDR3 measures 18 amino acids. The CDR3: CASSPGPNNVLTFGELFF.

The CDR3 loop reads CASSMTSGYNEQFF. CDR3 sequence (DNA): TGTGCCAGCAGCATGACTAGCGGGTACAATGAGCAGTTCTTC. The chain has TRBV7-2 and TRBJ2-5; 10 nucleotides agree with TRBD2. Gene TRBJ2-1 matches the end of the DNA better, so the J call may be wrong. The CDR3 extends over 14 amino acids. Germline CDR1 reads SGHTA; CDR2 reads FQGNSA.

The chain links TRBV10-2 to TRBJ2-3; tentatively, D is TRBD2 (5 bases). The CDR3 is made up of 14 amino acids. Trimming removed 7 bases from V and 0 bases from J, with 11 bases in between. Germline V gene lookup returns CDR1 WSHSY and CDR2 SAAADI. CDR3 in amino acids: CASKVGSSTDTQYF. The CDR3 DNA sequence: TGCGCCAGCAAAGTTGGGAGTAGCACAGATACGCAGTATTTT.

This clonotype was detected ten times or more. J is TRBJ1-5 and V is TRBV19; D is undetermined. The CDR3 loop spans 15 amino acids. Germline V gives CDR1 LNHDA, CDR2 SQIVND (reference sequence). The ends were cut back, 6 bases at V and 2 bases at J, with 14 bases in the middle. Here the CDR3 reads CASRVKGSGNQPQHF. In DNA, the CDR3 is TGTGCCAGTAGGGTGAAGGGATCGGGCAATCAGCCCCAGCATTTT.

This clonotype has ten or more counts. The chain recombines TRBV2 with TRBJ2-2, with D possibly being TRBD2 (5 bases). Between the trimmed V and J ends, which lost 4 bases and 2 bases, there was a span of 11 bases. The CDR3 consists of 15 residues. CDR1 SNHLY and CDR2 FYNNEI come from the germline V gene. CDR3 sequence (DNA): TGTGCCAGCAGTGGGGAGACCCGAAACACCGGGGAGCTGTTTTTT. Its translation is CASSGETRNTGELFF.

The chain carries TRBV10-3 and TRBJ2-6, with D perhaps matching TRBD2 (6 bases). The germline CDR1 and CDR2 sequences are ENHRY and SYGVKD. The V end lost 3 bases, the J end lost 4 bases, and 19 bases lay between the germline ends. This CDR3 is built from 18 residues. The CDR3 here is CAISDPGRWEAGANVLTF. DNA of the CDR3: TGTGCCATCAGTGACCCGGGACGGTGGGAGGCCGGGGCCAACGTCCTGACTTTC.

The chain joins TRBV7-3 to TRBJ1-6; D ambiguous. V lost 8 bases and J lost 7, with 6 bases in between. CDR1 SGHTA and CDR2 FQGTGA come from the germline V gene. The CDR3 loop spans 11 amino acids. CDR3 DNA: TGTGCCAGCGGTACAAATTCACCCCTCCACTTT. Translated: CASGTNSPLHF. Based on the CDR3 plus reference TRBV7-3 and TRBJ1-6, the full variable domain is GAGVSQTPSNKVTEKGKYVELRCDPISGHTALYWYRQSLGQGPEFLIYFQGTGAADDSGLPNDRFFAVRPEGSVSTLKIQRTERGDSAVYLCASGTNSPLHFGNGTRLTVT.

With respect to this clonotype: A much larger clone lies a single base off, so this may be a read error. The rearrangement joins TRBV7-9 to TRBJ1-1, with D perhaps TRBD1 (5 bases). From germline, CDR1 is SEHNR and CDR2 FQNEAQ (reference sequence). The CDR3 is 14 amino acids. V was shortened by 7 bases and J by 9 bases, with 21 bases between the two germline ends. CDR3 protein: CASTTSWGTRQAFF. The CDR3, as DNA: TGTGCCAGCACAACCTCGTGGGGGACTCGTCAAGCTTTCTTT.

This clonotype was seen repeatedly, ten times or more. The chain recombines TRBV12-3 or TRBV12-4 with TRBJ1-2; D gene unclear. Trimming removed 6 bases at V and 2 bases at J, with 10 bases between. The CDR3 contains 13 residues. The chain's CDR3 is CASSRTANYGYTF. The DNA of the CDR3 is TGTGCCAGCAGCCGGACGGCAAACTATGGCTACACCTTC.